A selection of T cell receptor beta chains follows, all from one sample in a study of response to subunit inactivated influenza vaccine. TCRdb re-called the RT-PCR reads with MiXCR, one entry per CDR3 protein. The table includes roughly 700,000 distinct CDR3 sequences, around 13% detected once. The sequenced sample was PBMCs from blood, obtained 14 to 15 days before vaccination. These receptors all stem from a man aged 45-60 years who received an inactivated influenza vaccine. CDR3s leave out the opening cysteine and the closing phenylalanine or tryptophan. Fields, in order: V gene, clone size, J gene, CDR3 protein. Size is omitted from some rows. Given values are once, few, many or a class for expanded clones.

v_call: TRBV20-1; clone_size: NA; j_call: TRBJ1-5; cdr3_aa: SAIPGPYSNQPQH
v_call: TRBV24-1; clone_size: NA; j_call: TRBJ1-1; cdr3_aa: ATAQGQGYGEAF
v_call: TRBV28; clone_size: NA; j_call: TRBJ2-5; cdr3_aa: ASRPWTGAQY
v_call: TRBV11-2; clone_size: NA; j_call: TRBJ2-1; cdr3_aa: ASSLVASGSISYNEQF
v_call: TRBV6-2/TRBV6-3; clone_size: NA; j_call: TRBJ2-1; cdr3_aa: ASVLAGGSSYNEQF
v_call: TRBV3-1; clone_size: few; j_call: TRBJ1-6; cdr3_aa: ASSQVGGLVAPLH
v_call: TRBV7-6; clone_size: few; j_call: TRBJ2-1; cdr3_aa: ASSLWTDNEQF
v_call: TRBV2; clone_size: few; j_call: TRBJ1-4; cdr3_aa: ASVSNEKLF
v_call: TRBV6-1; clone_size: NA; j_call: TRBJ2-1; cdr3_aa: ASSRIRGTGTEQF
v_call: TRBV6-2/TRBV6-3; clone_size: NA; j_call: TRBJ1-5; cdr3_aa: ASSYMGQPQH
v_call: TRBV5-1; clone_size: few; j_call: TRBJ1-1; cdr3_aa: ASSSIPGRRNTEAF
v_call: TRBV6-2/TRBV6-3; clone_size: NA; j_call: TRBJ2-7; cdr3_aa: ASSPTLASSYEQY
v_call: TRBV10-3; clone_size: NA; j_call: TRBJ2-5; cdr3_aa: AIKSGETQY
v_call: TRBV29-1; clone_size: few; j_call: TRBJ2-3; cdr3_aa: SVRSGNTDTQY
v_call: TRBV20-1; clone_size: many; j_call: TRBJ2-5; cdr3_aa: SASFPLDRTQETQY
v_call: TRBV20-1; clone_size: few; j_call: TRBJ1-2; cdr3_aa: SARDRTYGYT
v_call: TRBV4-3; clone_size: few; j_call: TRBJ1-4; cdr3_aa: ASSQYHGPNEKLF
v_call: TRBV2; clone_size: NA; j_call: TRBJ2-1; cdr3_aa: ASSEEGTGGNEQF
v_call: TRBV4-1; clone_size: few; j_call: TRBJ1-2; cdr3_aa: ASSAVGQDYGYT
v_call: TRBV27; clone_size: many; j_call: TRBJ1-2; cdr3_aa: ASSFSGNYGYT
v_call: TRBV29-1; clone_size: few; j_call: TRBJ2-1; cdr3_aa: SDRLAGSSYNEQF
v_call: TRBV10-3; clone_size: NA; j_call: TRBJ2-3; cdr3_aa: AISESTGGDYTDTQY
v_call: TRBV5-1; clone_size: few; j_call: TRBJ2-2; cdr3_aa: ASTRGTYGTGELF
v_call: TRBV3-1; clone_size: NA; j_call: TRBJ2-1; cdr3_aa: ASSQTRAVWQF
v_call: TRBV5-1; clone_size: NA; j_call: TRBJ2-2; cdr3_aa: ASSFIDPTGELF
v_call: TRBV6-1; clone_size: NA; j_call: TRBJ2-5; cdr3_aa: ASRNLRADRGKETQY
v_call: TRBV7-3; clone_size: few; j_call: TRBJ2-2; cdr3_aa: ASSLIATGELF